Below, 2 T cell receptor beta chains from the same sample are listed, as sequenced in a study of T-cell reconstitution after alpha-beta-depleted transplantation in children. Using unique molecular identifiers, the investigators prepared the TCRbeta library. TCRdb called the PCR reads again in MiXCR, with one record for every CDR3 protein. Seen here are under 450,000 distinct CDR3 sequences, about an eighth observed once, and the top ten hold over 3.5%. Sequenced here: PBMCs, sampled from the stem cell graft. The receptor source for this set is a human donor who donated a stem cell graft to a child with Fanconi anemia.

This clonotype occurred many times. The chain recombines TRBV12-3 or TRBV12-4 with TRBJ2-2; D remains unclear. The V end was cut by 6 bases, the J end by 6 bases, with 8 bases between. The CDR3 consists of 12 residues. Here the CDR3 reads CASRPGPGELFF. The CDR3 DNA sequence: TGTGCCAGCAGGCCCGGTCCCGGGGAGCTGTTTTTT.

In DNA, the CDR3 is TGTGCCAGCAGTGCCCCTAGCGGCACGCAGTATTTT. Translation gives CASSAPSGTQYF. This chain joins TRBV2 and TRBJ2-3, with 7 bases that match TRBD2. CDR3 length: 12 amino acids. Germline V gene sequence: CDR1 SNHLY, CDR2 FYNNEI. V was pared by 4 bases and J by 9 bases, with 4 bases of the junction left unmatched.